These 5 T cell receptor beta chains share one sample of origin, sequenced in a study of T cells in Graves' hyperthyroidism and ophthalmopathy. It was RNA transcripts that yielded the amplified TCR beta CDR3 regions. The primer set for the first-round RT-PCR of the TCR CDR3 was HTBI. TCRdb passed the multiplex PCR reads through MiXCR, listing each CDR3 protein once. The table lists roughly 710,000 distinct CDR3 sequences, under 45% of them singletons. Source material: blood. The receptors shown here come from a woman in her 40s with Graves' hyperthyroidism.

The rearrangement joins TRBV24-1 to TRBJ1-2; D perhaps matches TRBD1 (5 bases). CDR1 KGHDR and CDR2 SFDVKD come from the germline V gene. This CDR3 has 16 amino acids. This CDR3 is CDRESIRGATDYGYTF. The CDR3 nucleotides are TGTGACCGTGAGTCGATTAGGGGCGCTACTGACTATGGCTACACCTTC.

The chain is built from TRBV7-2 and TRBJ1-6, with TRBD1 identical over 9 bases. Germline values: CDR1 SGHTA, CDR2 FQGNSA. CDR3 length equals 16 residues. The junction had 6 bases not matched to a gene; V was cut back by 8 bases and J by 1 base. This chain's CDR3 is CASSPGTGSYNSPLHF. As DNA, the CDR3 is TGTGCCAGCTCGCCCGGGACAGGGTCCTATAATTCACCCCTCCACTTT.

On this clonotype: A much bigger clone sits one base away, suggesting this may be a read error. This rearrangement joins TRBV29-1 to TRBJ1-1, with 8 bases that match TRBD1. The germline gives CDR1 SQVTM, CDR2 ANQGSEA. This CDR3 contains 14 residues. The CDR3 bases are TGCACGTCAGAGACAGGGGCGATGAACACTGAAGCTTCCTTT. It specifies CTSETGAMNTEASF.

At least ten counts were recorded for this clonotype. CDR3 sequence reads: CASSPLGRRGPPLHF. CDR3 coding DNA: TGTGCCAGCAGCCCGTTGGGGCGTCGGGGTCCACCCCTCCACTTT. The chain is built from TRBV7-9 and TRBJ1-6, with D tentatively TRBD1 (5 bases). Germline-derived CDR1 and CDR2 are SEHNR and FQNEAQ (reference sequence). CDR3 size: 15 residues. Trimming pared 5 bases from V and 11 bases from J, leaving 19 bases between. The full variable domain, in which reference TRBV7-9 and TRBJ1-6 provide the parts outside the CDR3, is DTGVSQNPRHKITKRGQNVTFRCDPISEHNRLYWYRQTLGQGPEFLTYFQNEAQLEKSRLLSDRFSAERPKGSFSTLEIQRTEQGDSAMYLCASSPLGRRGPPLHFGNGTRLTVT.

This clonotype was detected a few times. Germline is not matched at one junction end, which may reflect a read error. The genes are TRBV24-1 and TRBJ2-7; D unclear. CDR3 length: 11 amino acids. Looked up from germline, CDR1 is KGHDR and CDR2 is SFDVKD. For the CDR3, the DNA is TGTGCCATCAGTGCCCGCTACGAGCAGTACTTC. It codes for CAISARYEQYF.